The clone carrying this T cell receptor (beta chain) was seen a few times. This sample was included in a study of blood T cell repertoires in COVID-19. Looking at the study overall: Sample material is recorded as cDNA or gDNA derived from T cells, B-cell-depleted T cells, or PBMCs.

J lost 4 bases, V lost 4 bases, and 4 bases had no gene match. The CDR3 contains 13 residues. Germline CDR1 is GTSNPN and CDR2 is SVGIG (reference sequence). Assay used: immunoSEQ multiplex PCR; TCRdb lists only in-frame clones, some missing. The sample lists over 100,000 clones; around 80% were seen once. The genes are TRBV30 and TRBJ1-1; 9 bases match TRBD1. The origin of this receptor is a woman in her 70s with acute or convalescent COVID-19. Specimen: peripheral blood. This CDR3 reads CAWNHRGPTEAFF. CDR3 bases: TGTGCCTGGAACCACAGGGGGCCCACTGAAGCTTTCTTT.